A single TCR beta chain is shown here with its context. What it binds is not known. These data belong to a study of T cell responses to AZD1222 COVID-19 vaccine. Overall study findings and caveats: There were vaccine-associated CD4 TCRs across spike, dominant at 160-218 and 743-854. Repertoire sampling happened only post peak T cell response.

CDR3 length: 17 amino acids. Germline CDR1 reads LNHDA; CDR2 reads SQIVND (reference sequence). V lost 1 base to trimming and J lost 1 base, with 14 bases between them. This table comes from immunoSEQ multiplex PCR, and its TCRdb copy is limited to in-frame clones, with some not included. The sample has about 100,000 clones, 70% to 90% seen once. This TCR was sampled from an adult in good health. The rearrangement links TRBV19 to TRBJ1-5; D gene unclear. The source was peripheral blood, collected on day 0 of AZD1222 vaccination. CDR3 in DNA: TGTGCCAGTAGTATAGGGGCAGAATTATCGAGCAATCAGCCCCAGCATTTT. This sequence encodes CASSIGAELSSNQPQHF.